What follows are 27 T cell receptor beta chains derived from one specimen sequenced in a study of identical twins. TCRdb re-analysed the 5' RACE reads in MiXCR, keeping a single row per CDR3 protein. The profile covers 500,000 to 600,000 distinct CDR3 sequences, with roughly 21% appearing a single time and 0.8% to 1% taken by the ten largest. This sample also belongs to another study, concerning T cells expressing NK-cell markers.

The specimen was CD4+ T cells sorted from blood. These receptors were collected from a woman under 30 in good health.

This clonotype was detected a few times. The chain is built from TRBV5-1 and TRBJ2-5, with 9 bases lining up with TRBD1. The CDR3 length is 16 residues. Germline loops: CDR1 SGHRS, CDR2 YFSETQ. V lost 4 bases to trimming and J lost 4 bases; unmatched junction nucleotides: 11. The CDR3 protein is CASSPRQGQGGETQYF. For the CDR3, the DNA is TGCGCCAGCAGCCCACGGCAGGGACAGGGTGGAGAGACCCAGTACTTC.

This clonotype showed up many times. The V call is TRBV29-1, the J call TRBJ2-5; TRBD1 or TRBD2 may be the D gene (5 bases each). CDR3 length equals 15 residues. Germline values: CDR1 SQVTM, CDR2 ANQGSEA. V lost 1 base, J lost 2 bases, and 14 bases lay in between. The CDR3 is CSVEVGTGTQETQYF. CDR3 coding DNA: TGCAGCGTTGAAGTAGGCACCGGGACGCAAGAGACCCAGTACTTC.

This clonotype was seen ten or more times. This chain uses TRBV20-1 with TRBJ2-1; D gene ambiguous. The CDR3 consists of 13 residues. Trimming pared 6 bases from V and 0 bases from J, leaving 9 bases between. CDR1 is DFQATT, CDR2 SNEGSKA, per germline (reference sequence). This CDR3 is CSAMISSYNEQFF. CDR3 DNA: TGCAGTGCCATGATTAGCTCCTACAATGAGCAGTTCTTC.

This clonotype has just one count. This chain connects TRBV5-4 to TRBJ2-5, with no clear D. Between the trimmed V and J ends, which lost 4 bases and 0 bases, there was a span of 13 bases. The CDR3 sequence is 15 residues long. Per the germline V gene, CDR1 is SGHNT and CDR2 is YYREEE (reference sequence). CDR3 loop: CASSVAQWYQETQYF. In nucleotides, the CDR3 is TGTGCCAGCAGCGTCGCCCAATGGTACCAAGAGACCCAGTACTTC.

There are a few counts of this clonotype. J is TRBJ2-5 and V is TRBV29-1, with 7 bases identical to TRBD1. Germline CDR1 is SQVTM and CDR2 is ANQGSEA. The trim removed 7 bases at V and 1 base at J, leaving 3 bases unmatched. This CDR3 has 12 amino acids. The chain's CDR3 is CSGGGLQETQYF. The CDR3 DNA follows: TGCAGCGGAGGGGGCCTCCAAGAGACCCAGTACTTC.

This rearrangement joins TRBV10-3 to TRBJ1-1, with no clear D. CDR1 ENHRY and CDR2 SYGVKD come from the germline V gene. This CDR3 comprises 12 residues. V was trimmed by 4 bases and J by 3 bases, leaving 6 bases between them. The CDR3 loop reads CAISAADTEAFF. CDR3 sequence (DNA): TGTGCCATCAGTGCTGCGGACACTGAAGCTTTCTTT.

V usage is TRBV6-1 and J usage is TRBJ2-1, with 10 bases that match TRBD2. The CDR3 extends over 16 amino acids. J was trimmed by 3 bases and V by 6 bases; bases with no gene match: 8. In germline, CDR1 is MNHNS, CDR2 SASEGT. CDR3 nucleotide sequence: TGTGCCAGCAGGCAGTGGACTAGCGGCAGCTACAATGAGCAGTTCTTC. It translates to CASRQWTSGSYNEQFF.

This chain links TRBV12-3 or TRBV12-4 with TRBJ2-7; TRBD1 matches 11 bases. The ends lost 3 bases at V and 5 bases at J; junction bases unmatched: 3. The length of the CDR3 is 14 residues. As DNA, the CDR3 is TGTGCCAGCAGTTTTGGACAGGGGGCGCACGAGCAGTACTTC. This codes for CASSFGQGAHEQYF.

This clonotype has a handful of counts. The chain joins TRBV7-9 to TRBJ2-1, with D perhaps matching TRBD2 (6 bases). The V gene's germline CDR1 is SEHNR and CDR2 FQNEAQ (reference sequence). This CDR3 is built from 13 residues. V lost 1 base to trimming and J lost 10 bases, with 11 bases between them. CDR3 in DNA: TGTGCCAGCAGCTTAGGAATGGAGGGCGAGCAGTTCTTC. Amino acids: CASSLGMEGEQFF. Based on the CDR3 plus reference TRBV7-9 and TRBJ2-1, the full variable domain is DTGVSQNPRHKITKRGQNVTFRCDPISEHNRLYWYRQTLGQGPEFLTYFQNEAQLEKSRLLSDRFSAERPKGSFSTLEIQRTEQGDSAMYLCASSLGMEGEQFFGPGTRLTVL.

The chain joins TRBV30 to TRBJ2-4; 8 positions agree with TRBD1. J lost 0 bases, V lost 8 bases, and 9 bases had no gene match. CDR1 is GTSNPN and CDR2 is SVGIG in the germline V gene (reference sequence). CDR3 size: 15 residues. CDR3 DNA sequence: TGTGCCGGGACAGGCGGTCCCGTAGCCAAAAACATTCAGTACTTC. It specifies CAGTGGPVAKNIQYF.

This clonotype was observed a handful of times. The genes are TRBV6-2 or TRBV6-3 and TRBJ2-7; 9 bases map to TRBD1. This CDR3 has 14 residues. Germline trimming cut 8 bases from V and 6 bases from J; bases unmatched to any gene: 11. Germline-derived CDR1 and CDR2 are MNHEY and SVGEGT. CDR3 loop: CASGSGTGRREQYF. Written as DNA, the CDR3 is TGTGCCAGCGGATCCGGGACAGGGCGCCGCGAGCAGTACTTC.

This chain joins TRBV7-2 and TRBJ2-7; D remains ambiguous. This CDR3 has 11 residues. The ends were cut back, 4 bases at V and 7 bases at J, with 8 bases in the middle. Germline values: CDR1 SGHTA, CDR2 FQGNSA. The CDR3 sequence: CASSSMSEQYF. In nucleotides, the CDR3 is TGTGCCAGCAGCTCGATGAGTGAGCAGTACTTC.

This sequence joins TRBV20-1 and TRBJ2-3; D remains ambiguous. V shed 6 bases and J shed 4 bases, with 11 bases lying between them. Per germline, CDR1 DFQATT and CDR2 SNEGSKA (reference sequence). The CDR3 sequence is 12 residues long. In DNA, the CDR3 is TGCAGTGCCTTTCCGTTGGCAGATACGCAGTATTTT. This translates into CSAFPLADTQYF.

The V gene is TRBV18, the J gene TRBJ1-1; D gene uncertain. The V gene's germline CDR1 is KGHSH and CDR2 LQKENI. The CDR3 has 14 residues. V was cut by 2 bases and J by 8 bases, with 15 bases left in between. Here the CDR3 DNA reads TGTGCCAGCTCACCAACACAGACCGTCGCGGAAGCTTTCTTT. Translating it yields CASSPTQTVAEAFF. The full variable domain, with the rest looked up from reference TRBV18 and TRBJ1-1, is NAGVMQNPRHLVRRRGQEARLRCSPMKGHSHVYWYRQLPEEGLKFMVYLQKENIIDESGMPKERFSAEFPKEGPSILRIQQVVRGDSAAYFCASSPTQTVAEAFFGQGTRLTVV.

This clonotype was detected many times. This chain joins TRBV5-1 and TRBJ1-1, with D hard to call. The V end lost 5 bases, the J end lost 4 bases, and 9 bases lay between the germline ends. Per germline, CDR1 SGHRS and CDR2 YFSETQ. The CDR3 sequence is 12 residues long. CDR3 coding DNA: TGCGCCAGCAGTACGGGTCTCACTGAAGCTTTCTTT. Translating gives CASSTGLTEAFF.

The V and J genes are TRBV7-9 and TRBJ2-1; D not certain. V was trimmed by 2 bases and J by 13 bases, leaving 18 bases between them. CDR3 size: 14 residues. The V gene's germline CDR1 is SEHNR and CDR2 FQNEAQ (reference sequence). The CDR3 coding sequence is TGTGCCAGCAGCTTATTCGGCAGGAACATGGCACAGTTCTTC. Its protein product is CASSLFGRNMAQFF.

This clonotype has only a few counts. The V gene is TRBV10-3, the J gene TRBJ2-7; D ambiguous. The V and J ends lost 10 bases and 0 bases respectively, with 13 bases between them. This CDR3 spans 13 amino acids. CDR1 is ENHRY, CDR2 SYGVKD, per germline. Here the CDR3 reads CATLHRGSYEQYF. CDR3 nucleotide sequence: TGTGCCACGCTCCACCGAGGCTCCTACGAGCAGTACTTC.

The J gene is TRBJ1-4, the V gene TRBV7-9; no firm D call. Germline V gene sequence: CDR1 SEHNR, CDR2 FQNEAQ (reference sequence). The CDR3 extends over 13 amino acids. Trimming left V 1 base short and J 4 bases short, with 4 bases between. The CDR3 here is CASSLGLNEKLFF. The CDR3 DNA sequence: TGTGCCAGCAGCTTAGGCCTTAATGAAAAACTGTTTTTT.

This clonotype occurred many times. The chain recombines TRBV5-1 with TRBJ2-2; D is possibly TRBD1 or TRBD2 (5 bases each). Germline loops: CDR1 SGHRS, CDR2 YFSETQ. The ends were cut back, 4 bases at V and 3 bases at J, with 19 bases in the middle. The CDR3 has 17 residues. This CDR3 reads CASSPRDLKGDTGELFF. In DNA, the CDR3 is TGCGCCAGCAGCCCCCGGGACCTAAAGGGCGACACCGGGGAGCTGTTTTTT.

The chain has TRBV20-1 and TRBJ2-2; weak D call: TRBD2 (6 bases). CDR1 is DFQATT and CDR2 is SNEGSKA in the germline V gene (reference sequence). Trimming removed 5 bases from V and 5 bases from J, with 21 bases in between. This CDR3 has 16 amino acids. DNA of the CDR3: TGCAGTGCTCCCGATCACTCCTGGAGGGCTACCGGGGAGCTGTTTTTT. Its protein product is CSAPDHSWRATGELFF.

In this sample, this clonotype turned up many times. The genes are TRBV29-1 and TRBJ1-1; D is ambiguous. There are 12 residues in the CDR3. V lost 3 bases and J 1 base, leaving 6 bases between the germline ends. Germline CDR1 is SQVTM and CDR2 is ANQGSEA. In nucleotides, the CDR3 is TGCAGCGTTGATAAGGGGAACACTGAAGCTTTCTTT. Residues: CSVDKGNTEAFF.

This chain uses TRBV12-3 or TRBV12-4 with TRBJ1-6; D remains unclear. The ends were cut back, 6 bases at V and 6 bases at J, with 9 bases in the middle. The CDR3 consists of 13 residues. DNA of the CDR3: TGTGCCAGCAGGGACGGGTCTAATTCACCCCTCCACTTT. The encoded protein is CASRDGSNSPLHF.

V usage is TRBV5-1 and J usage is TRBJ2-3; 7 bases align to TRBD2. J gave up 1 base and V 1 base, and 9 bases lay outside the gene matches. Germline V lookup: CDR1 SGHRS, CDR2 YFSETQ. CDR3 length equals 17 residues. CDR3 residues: CASSLSQSGARTDTQYF. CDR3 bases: TGCGCCAGCAGCTTGTCCCAAAGCGGGGCCCGCACAGATACGCAGTATTTT.

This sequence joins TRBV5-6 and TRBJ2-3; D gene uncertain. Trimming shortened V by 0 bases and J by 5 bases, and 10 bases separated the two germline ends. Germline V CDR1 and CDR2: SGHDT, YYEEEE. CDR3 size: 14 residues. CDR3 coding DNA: TGTGCCAGCAGCTTGGCGCCGGAGAAAGATACGCAGTATTTT. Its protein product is CASSLAPEKDTQYF.

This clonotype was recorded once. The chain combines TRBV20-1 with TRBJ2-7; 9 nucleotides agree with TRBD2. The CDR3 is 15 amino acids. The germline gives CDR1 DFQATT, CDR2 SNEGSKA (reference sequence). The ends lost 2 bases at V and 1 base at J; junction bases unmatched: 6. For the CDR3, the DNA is TGCAGTGCTAGACCTCCCCTAGCGGGGTCCTACGAGCAGTACTTC. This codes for CSARPPLAGSYEQYF.

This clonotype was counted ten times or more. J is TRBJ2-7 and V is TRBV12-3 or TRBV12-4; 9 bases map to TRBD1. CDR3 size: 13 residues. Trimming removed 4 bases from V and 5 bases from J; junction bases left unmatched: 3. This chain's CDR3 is CASSWGQGDEQYF. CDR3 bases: TGTGCCAGCAGTTGGGGACAGGGCGACGAGCAGTACTTC.

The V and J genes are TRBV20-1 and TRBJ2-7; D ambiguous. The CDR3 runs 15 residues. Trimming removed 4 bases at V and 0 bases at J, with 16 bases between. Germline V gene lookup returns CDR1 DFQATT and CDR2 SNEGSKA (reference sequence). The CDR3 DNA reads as TGCAGTGCTAACCCTGGACGCCTTAGCTCCTACGAGCAGTACTTC. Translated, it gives CSANPGRLSSYEQYF.